A single sample gave rise to the 13 T cell receptor beta chains below, sequenced in a study of shared clonotypes between healthy human individuals. Naive CD8 populations comprised CD45RO-negative cells positively selected for CCR7, excluding terminally differentiated effector memory CD45RA+ cells. TCRdb's copy holds only in-frame clones and misses some; the assay was immunoSEQ multiplex PCR. In the table there are about 2 million clones, just under 95% of which are singletons. Sequencing input: naive CD8+ T cells sorted from blood. These receptors were taken from a man between 18 and 35 years old in good health.

The chain recombines TRBV6-1 with TRBJ2-7, with D uncertain. CDR3 size: 13 residues. The germline V gene encodes CDR1 MNHNS and CDR2 SASEGT. V lost 2 bases to trimming and J lost 1 base, with 6 bases between them. CDR3 amino acids: CASSEYRSYEQYF. The CDR3 DNA reads as TGTGCCAGCAGTGAATACAGATCCTACGAGCAGTACTTC.

CDR3 in amino acids: CASSFSTGGSGELFF. The CDR3 nucleotides are TGTGCCAGCAGTTTCTCGACAGGGGGGAGCGGGGAGCTGTTTTTT. The rearrangement joins TRBV6-5 to TRBJ2-2, with 9 bases fitting TRBD1. The V gene end was trimmed by 4 bases and the J gene end by 7 bases; junction bases not matched to a gene: 7. The CDR3 is made up of 15 amino acids. Per the germline V gene, CDR1 is MNHEY and CDR2 is SVGAGI.

This clone came up once. Additional DNA sequences in this sample encode the identical CDR3. The rearrangement joins TRBV7-9 to TRBJ2-7; 9 nucleotides align to TRBD1. The V and J ends lost 5 bases and 3 bases, in that order; junction bases with no gene match: 5. Germline lookup yields CDR1 SEHNR and CDR2 FQNEAQ (reference sequence). This CDR3 region has 14 residues. The CDR3 spells CASSPPDRGYEQYF. DNA for the CDR3: TGTGCCAGCAGCCCTCCGGACAGGGGCTACGAGCAGTACTTC.

V is TRBV6-5 and J is TRBJ2-3; TRBD2 is a possible D gene (5 bases). Deletions cut 6 bases from V and 2 bases from J, with 12 bases between. Germline loops: CDR1 MNHEY, CDR2 SVGAGI. The CDR3 contains 14 residues. CDR3 region: CASSPGFSTDTQYF. The CDR3 DNA is TGTGCCAGCAGCCCGGGATTTTCCACAGATACGCAGTATTTT.

This chain uses TRBV2 with TRBJ2-1, with TRBD2 matching over 7 bases. This CDR3 region has 15 residues. V dropped 2 bases and J dropped 6; count of bases not matched to a gene: 7. Germline assignment: CDR1 SNHLY and CDR2 FYNNEI. CDR3 bases: TGTGCCAGCAGTGAACATGCGGGAGAGGGCAATGAGCAGTTCTTC. Protein product: CASSEHAGEGNEQFF.

This clone showed up just once. J is TRBJ2-2 and V is TRBV27; no reliable D call. The CDR3 is made up of 13 amino acids. Deletions cut 6 bases from V and 3 bases from J, with 8 bases between. The germline CDR1 and CDR2 sequences are MNHEY and SMNVEV (reference sequence). The CDR3 is CASSPTHTGELFF. CDR3 nucleotide sequence: TGTGCCAGCAGCCCGACCCACACCGGGGAGCTGTTTTTT.

This chain links TRBV7-8 with TRBJ2-3; D perhaps matches TRBD2 (6 bases). Germline assignment: CDR1 SGHVS and CDR2 FQNEAQ. CDR3 size: 16 residues. Between the trimmed V and J ends, which lost 5 bases and 1 base, there was a span of 16 bases. CDR3 DNA: TGTGCCAGCAGCCTAGAAACTAGCCGACGCACAGATACGCAGTATTTT. Protein product: CASSLETSRRTDTQYF.

J is TRBJ2-5 and V is TRBV10-1; D remains ambiguous. The CDR3 extends over 13 amino acids. V dropped 0 bases and J dropped 3 bases, with 5 bases sitting between them. The germline V gene has CDR1 WNHNN and CDR2 SYGVQD (reference sequence). In nucleotides, the CDR3 is TGCGCCAGCAGTGAGTCATTCGAAGAGACCCAGTACTTC. It is translated as CASSESFEETQYF.

The genes are TRBV28 and TRBJ1-2; tentatively, D is TRBD1 (5 bases). Germline assignment: CDR1 MDHEN and CDR2 SYDVKM. The CDR3 totals 14 residues. With 7 bases removed from V and 4 bases from J, the gap between germline ends came to 16 bases. The CDR3 nucleotides are TGTGCCAGCACCCAAGGGGACGGTTTCTATGGCTACACCTTC. Protein product: CASTQGDGFYGYTF.

The V gene is TRBV27, the J gene TRBJ1-5; D ambiguous. The CDR3 extends over 14 amino acids. Germline lookup yields CDR1 MNHEY and CDR2 SMNVEV (reference sequence). Deletions cut 5 bases from V and 2 bases from J, with 10 bases between. CDR3 DNA: TGTGCCAGCAGTGGGTTGTCGGGCAATCAGCCCCAGCATTTT. Translating gives CASSGLSGNQPQHF.

Points on this clone: The same CDR3 is also encoded by other DNA sequences in this sample. The J gene is TRBJ1-5, the V gene TRBV19, with D hard to call. CDR1 is LNHDA and CDR2 is SQIVND in the germline V gene (reference sequence). V was trimmed by 7 bases and J by 0 bases, leaving 10 bases between them. This CDR3 contains 14 residues. The CDR3 here is CASKVRDSNQPQHF. CDR3 sequence (DNA): TGTGCCAGTAAAGTCCGAGATAGCAATCAGCCCCAGCATTTT.

This clone is a singleton in its sample. The J gene is TRBJ1-5, the V gene TRBV6-5, with 11 positions matching TRBD1. With V trimmed by 4 bases and J by 7 bases, 3 bases remained unmatched. The germline gives CDR1 MNHEY, CDR2 SVGAGI. CDR3 length: 14 amino acids. CDR3 loop: CASSLWTGGQPQHF. In nucleotides, the CDR3 is TGTGCCAGCAGTTTATGGACAGGGGGCCAGCCCCAGCATTTT.

This sequence joins TRBV27 and TRBJ2-2, with 12 bases matching TRBD2. The CDR3 is made up of 16 amino acids. Germline V gene sequence: CDR1 MNHEY, CDR2 SMNVEV (reference sequence). Germline trimming cut 3 bases from V and 6 bases from J; bases unmatched to any gene: 5. This CDR3 reads CASSLTGTSGSGELFF. CDR3 bases: TGTGCCAGCAGTTTGACCGGGACTAGCGGGTCCGGGGAGCTGTTTTTT.